The text below deals with one T cell receptor beta chain. The data are from a study of T cell changes during pregnancy in multiple sclerosis. Assay: immunoSEQ multiplex PCR; the TCRdb copy retains only in-frame clones and omits some. This table has about 32,000 clones, roughly 90% appearing once. CDR3 length equals 15 residues. J lost 0 bases, V lost 4 bases, and 5 bases had no gene match. Germline-derived CDR1 and CDR2 are SGHVS and FQNEAQ. Source: CD4+ T cells from peripheral blood mononuclear cells, taken after pregnancy. The receptor was isolated from a female donor in good health, enrolled as a control in a pregnancy study. The rearrangement links TRBV7-8 to TRBJ1-2; 7 bases fit TRBD1. CDR3 residues: CASSSWTGPNYGYTF. CDR3 bases: TGTGCCAGCAGCTCATGGACAGGCCCTAACTATGGCTACACCTTC.